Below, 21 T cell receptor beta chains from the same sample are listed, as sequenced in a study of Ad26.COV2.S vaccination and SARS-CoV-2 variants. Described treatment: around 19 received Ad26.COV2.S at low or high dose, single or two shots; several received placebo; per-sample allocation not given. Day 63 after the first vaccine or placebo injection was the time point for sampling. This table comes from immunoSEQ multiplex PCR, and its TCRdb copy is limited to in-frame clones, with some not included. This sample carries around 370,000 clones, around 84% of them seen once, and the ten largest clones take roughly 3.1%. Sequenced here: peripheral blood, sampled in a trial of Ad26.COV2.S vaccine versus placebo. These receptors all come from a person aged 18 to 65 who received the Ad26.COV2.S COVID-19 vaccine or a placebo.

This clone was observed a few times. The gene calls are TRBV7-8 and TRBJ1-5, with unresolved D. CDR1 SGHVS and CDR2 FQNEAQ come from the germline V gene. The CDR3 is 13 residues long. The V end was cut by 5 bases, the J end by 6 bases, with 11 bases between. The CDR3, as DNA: TGTGCCAGCAGCGATAAAAGATCTCAGCCCCAGCATTTT. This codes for CASSDKRSQPQHF. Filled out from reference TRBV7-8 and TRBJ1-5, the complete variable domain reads GAGVSQSPRYKVAKRGQDVALRCDPISGHVSLFWYQQALGQGPEFLTYFQNEAQLDKSGLPSDRFFAERPEGSVSTLKIQRTQQEDSAVYLCASSDKRSQPQHFGDGTRLSIL.

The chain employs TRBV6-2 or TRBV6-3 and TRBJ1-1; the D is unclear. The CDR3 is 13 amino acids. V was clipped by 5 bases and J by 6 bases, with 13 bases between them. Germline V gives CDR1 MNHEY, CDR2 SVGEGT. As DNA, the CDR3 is TGTGCCAGCAGTCTACAACAGTACCCTGAAGCTTTCTTT. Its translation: CASSLQQYPEAFF.

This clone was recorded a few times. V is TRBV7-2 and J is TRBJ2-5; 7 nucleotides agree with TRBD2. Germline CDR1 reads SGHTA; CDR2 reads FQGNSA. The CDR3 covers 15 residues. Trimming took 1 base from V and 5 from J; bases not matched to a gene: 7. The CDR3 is CASSLDGLVPETQYF. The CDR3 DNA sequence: TGTGCCAGCAGCTTAGATGGACTAGTCCCCGAGACCCAGTACTTC.

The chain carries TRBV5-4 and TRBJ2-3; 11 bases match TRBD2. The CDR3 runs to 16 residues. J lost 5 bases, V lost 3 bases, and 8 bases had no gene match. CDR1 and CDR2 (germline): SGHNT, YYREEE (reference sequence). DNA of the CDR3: TGTGCCAGCAGCTGGAAGACTAGCGGGGTGGGAGATACGCAGTATTTT. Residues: CASSWKTSGVGDTQYF.

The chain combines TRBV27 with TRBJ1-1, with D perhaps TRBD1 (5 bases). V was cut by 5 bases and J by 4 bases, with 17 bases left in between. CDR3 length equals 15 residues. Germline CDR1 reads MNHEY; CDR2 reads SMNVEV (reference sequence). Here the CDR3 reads CASSARGTWGTEAFF. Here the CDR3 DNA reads TGTGCCAGCAGTGCCCGAGGGACCTGGGGCACTGAAGCTTTCTTT.

CDR3 in DNA: TGTGCCACCAGCAGGTCAGGGGGAAACTACGAGCAGTACTTC. It codes for CATSRSGGNYEQYF. The chain employs TRBV15 and TRBJ2-7; TRBD1 matches 7 bases. The CDR3 has 14 residues. Trimming at V came to 3 bases and at J to 3 bases, leaving 5 bases not matched to a gene. CDR1 is LNHNV, CDR2 YYDKDF, per germline (reference sequence).

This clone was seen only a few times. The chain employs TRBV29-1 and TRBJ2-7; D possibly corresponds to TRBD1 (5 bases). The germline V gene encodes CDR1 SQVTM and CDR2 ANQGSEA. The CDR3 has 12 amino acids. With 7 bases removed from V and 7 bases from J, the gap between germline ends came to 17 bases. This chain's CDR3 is CSAPGPGWEQYF. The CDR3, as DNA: TGCAGCGCCCCTGGGCCAGGGTGGGAGCAGTACTTC.

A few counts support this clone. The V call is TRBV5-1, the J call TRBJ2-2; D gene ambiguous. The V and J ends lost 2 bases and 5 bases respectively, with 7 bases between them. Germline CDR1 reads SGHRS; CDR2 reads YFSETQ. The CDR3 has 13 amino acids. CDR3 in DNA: TGCGCCAGCAGCTTTGTAGGGACCGGGGAGCTGTTTTTT. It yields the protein CASSFVGTGELFF.

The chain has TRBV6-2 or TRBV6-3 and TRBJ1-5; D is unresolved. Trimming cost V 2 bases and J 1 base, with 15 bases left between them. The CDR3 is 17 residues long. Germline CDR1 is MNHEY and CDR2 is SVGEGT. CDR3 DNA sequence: TGTGCCAGCAGTTACGGGCAGTTTTATGTAAGCAATCAGCCCCAGCATTTT. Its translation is CASSYGQFYVSNQPQHF.

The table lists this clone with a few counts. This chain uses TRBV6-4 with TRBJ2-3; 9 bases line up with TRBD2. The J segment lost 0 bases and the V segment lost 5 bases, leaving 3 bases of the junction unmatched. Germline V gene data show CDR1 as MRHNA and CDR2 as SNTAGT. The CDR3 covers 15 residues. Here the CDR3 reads CASSSTSGSTDTQYF. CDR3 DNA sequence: TGTGCCAGCAGTTCTACTAGCGGGAGCACAGATACGCAGTATTTT.

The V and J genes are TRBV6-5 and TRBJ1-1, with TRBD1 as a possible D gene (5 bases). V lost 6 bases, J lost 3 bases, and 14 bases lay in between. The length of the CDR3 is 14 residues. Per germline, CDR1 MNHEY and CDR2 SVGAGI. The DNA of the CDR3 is TGTGCCAGCAGGAAAACTAGGGGAGACACTGAAGCTTTCTTT. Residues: CASRKTRGDTEAFF.

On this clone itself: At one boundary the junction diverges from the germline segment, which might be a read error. The chain's CDR3 is CSGERGAETQYF. The CDR3 DNA sequence: TGCAGCGGTGAACGGGGGGCTGAGACCCAGTACTTC. V gene TRBV29-1 combines with J gene TRBJ2-5, with D possibly being TRBD2 (7 bases). Germline CDR1 reads SQVTM; CDR2 reads ANQGSEA. This CDR3 is 12 amino acids long.

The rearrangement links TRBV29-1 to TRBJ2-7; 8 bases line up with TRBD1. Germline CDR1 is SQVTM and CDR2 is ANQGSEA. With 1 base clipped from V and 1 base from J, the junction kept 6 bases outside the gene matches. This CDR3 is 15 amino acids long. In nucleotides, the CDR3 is TGCAGCGTTGAAGTCCTGGGACAGGTGTCCTACGAGCAGTACTTC. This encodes CSVEVLGQVSYEQYF.

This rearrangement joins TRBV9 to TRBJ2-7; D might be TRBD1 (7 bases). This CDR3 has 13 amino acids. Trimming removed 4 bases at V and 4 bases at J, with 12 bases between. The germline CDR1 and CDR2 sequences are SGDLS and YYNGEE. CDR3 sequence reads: CASSQGGSYEQYF. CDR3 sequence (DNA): TGTGCCAGCAGCCAGGGGGGCTCATACGAGCAGTACTTC.

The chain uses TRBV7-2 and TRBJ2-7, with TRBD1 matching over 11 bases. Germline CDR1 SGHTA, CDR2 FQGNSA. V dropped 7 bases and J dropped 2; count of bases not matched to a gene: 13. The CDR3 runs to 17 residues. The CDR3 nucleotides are TGTGCCAGCACCAAATCCCCCCTGGGACAGGGGGCCTACGAGCAGTACTTC. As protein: CASTKSPLGQGAYEQYF.

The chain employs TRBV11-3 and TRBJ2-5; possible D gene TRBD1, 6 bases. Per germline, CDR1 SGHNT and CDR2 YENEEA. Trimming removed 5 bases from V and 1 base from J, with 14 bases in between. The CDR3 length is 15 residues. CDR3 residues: CASSKGDTAQETQYF. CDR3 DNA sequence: TGTGCCAGCAGCAAAGGGGACACCGCCCAAGAGACCCAGTACTTC.

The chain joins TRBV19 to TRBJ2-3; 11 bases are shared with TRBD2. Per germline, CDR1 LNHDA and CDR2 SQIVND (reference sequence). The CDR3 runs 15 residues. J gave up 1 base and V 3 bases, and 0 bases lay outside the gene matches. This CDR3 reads CASSMGLAGTDTQYF. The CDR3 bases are TGTGCCAGTAGTATGGGACTAGCGGGCACAGATACGCAGTATTTT.

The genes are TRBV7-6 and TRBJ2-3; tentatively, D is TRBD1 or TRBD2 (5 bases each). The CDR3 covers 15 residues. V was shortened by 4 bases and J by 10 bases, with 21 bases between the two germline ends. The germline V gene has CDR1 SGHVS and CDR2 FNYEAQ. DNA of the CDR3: TGTGCCAGCAGCTCCTCCTCCGGGACCCTAGGGGCGCAGTATTTT. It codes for CASSSSSGTLGAQYF.

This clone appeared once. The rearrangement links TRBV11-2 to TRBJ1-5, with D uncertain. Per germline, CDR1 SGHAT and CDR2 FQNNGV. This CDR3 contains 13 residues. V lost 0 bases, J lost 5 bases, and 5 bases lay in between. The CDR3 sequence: CASSLDLDQPQHF. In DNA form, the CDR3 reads TGTGCCAGCAGCTTAGATCTTGATCAGCCCCAGCATTTT.

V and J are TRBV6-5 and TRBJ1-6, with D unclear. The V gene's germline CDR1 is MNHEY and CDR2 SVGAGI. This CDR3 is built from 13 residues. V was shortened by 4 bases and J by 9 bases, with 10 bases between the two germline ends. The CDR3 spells CASSSVLSSPLHF. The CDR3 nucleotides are TGTGCCAGCAGTTCTGTGTTATCTTCACCCCTCCACTTT.

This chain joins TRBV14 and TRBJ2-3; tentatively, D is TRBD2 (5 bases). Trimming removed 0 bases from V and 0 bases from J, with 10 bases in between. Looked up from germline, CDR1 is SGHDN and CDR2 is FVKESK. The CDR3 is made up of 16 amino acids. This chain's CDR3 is CASSQEYGLSTDTQYF. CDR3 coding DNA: TGTGCCAGCAGCCAAGAGTATGGACTCAGCACAGATACGCAGTATTTT.